Below, 25 T cell receptor beta chains from the same sample are listed, as sequenced in a study of cytomegalovirus exposure and HLA in healthy donors. Vbeta (60) and Jbeta (13) primers were used in the PCR. Repertoires were generated with immunoSEQ multiplex PCR, while TCRdb's copy carries only in-frame clones and drops some. The table lists 150,000 or so clones, roughly 79% of them singletons. Sequencing input: PBMCs. The receptor set was obtained from a man in his forties in good health and CMV-seronegative.

The V and J genes are TRBV5-1 and TRBJ1-1, with D uncertain. The CDR3 is made up of 15 amino acids. The V and J ends lost 0 bases and 3 bases respectively, with 12 bases between them. Germline CDR1 SGHRS, CDR2 YFSETQ. CDR3 nucleotide sequence: TGCGCCAGCAGCTTGGGGGGAGGTGTAGACACTGAAGCTTTCTTT. Translating gives CASSLGGGVDTEAFF.

V usage is TRBV5-8 and J usage is TRBJ2-5; TRBD1 is a possible D gene (5 bases). The CDR3 runs 14 residues. Germline CDR1 is SGHTS and CDR2 is YDEGEE. V lost 6 bases and J 7 bases, leaving 19 bases between the germline ends. The CDR3 sequence is CASNPGGYRTTQYF. In DNA form, the CDR3 reads TGTGCCAGCAACCCCGGTGGGTACAGGACGACCCAGTACTTC.

V and J are TRBV6-4 and TRBJ2-1, with 10 bases that match TRBD2. Germline lookup yields CDR1 MRHNA and CDR2 SNTAGT. V lost 0 bases to trimming and J lost 7 bases; unmatched junction nucleotides: 3. This CDR3 contains 15 residues. The CDR3: CASSDSASGSNEQFF. The CDR3 DNA sequence: TGTGCCAGCAGTGACTCCGCTAGCGGGAGTAATGAGCAGTTCTTC.

Notes on this clone: The junction differs from germline at one of its ends, possibly a read error. The V call is TRBV7-9, the J call TRBJ2-1; 13 bases match TRBD2. The CDR3 consists of 15 residues. CDR1 is SEHNR, CDR2 FQNEAQ, per germline (reference sequence). The CDR3 protein is CSSSTSGRAVNEQFF. In DNA, the CDR3 is TGTTCCAGCAGCACTAGCGGGAGGGCCGTTAATGAGCAGTTCTTC.

A word on this clone: Other DNA sequences in this specimen translate into the identical CDR3. This chain links TRBV4-2 with TRBJ2-3, with TRBD1 matching 10 bases. Germline trimming cut 0 bases from V and 4 bases from J; bases unmatched to any gene: 7. Per germline, CDR1 LGHNA and CDR2 YNFKEQ. The CDR3 has 17 amino acids. CDR3 DNA sequence: TGTGCCAGCAGCCAAGAGGTGGGACAGGGGAGGCCAGATACGCAGTATTTT. Translating gives CASSQEVGQGRPDTQYF.

The J gene is TRBJ2-1, the V gene TRBV28, with 13 nucleotides matching TRBD2. With V trimmed by 4 bases and J by 6 bases, 9 bases remained unmatched. The CDR3 covers 17 residues. Germline V lookup: CDR1 MDHEN, CDR2 SYDVKM. The CDR3 nucleotides are TGTGCCAGCAGTTCCCACCGACTAGCGGGAGGCCGCAATGAGCAGTTCTTC. Translated: CASSSHRLAGGRNEQFF.

The chain uses TRBV5-4 and TRBJ1-6; a possible D gene is TRBD1 (6 bases). Germline V gene data show CDR1 as SGHNT and CDR2 as YYREEE (reference sequence). Deletions cut 5 bases from V and 12 bases from J, with 12 bases between. The CDR3 sequence is 12 residues long. The DNA for the CDR3 is TGTGCCAGCAGGCTACAGGGTGGACCCCTCCACTTT. This translates into CASRLQGGPLHF.

The rearrangement uses TRBV27 and TRBJ2-7, with a possible D match to TRBD2 (6 bases). CDR1 MNHEY and CDR2 SMNVEV come from the germline V gene (reference sequence). The CDR3 covers 14 residues. V gave up 7 bases and J gave up 0 bases, with 13 bases separating them. For the CDR3, the DNA is TGTGCCAGCAAACAGCGGGCCAGCTCCTACGAGCAGTACTTC. Protein product: CASKQRASSYEQYF.

The chain employs TRBV5-1 and TRBJ1-5; no clear D gene. V was shortened by 0 bases and J by 5 bases, with 9 bases between the two germline ends. This CDR3 spans 14 amino acids. The V gene's germline CDR1 is SGHRS and CDR2 YFSETQ. CDR3 in amino acids: CASSLGSGDQPQHF. CDR3 coding DNA: TGCGCCAGCAGCTTGGGGTCAGGCGATCAGCCCCAGCATTTT. Full variable domain (rest looked up from reference TRBV5-1 and TRBJ1-5): KAGVTQTPRYLIKTRGQQVTLSCSPISGHRSVSWYQQTPGQGLQFLFEYFSETQRNKGNFPGRFSGRQFSNSRSEMNVSTLELGDSALYLCASSLGSGDQPQHFGDGTRLSIL.

Of note for this clone: The junction departs from germline at one end; a sequencing error may be responsible. This rearrangement joins TRBV7-2 to TRBJ1-2; D is undetermined. Germline CDR1 and CDR2: SGHTA and FQGNSA. The CDR3 covers 14 residues. CDR3 nucleotide sequence: TGTGCCAGCAGCCTAGCGGTAGGCACGGGTGGCTACACCTTC. Translating gives CASSLAVGTGGYTF.

This clone appeared a few times. The chain uses TRBV25-1 and TRBJ1-3; D is undetermined. Trimming took 6 bases from V and 4 from J, leaving 4 bases between them. Germline V gene data show CDR1 as MGHDK and CDR2 as SYGVNS. The CDR3 has 11 residues. CDR3 sequence reads: CASSPGNTIYF. Here the CDR3 DNA reads TGTGCCAGCAGCCCAGGAAACACCATATATTTT.

The chain is built from TRBV27 and TRBJ2-3, with a weak D call TRBD2 (5 bases). The CDR3 runs to 16 residues. Between the trimmed V and J ends, which lost 7 bases and 0 bases, there was a span of 17 bases. The germline gives CDR1 MNHEY, CDR2 SMNVEV (reference sequence). Here the CDR3 DNA reads TGTGCCAGCAAACCTCTTACGGGAAAGAGCACAGATACGCAGTATTTT. Amino acids: CASKPLTGKSTDTQYF.

This clone was found a few times. This sequence joins TRBV19 and TRBJ1-1; a possible D gene is TRBD1 (6 bases). Deletions cut 5 bases from V and 1 base from J, with 14 bases between. Per germline, CDR1 LNHDA and CDR2 SQIVND (reference sequence). There are 15 residues in the CDR3. The CDR3 loop is CASSWTDSPNTEAFF. CDR3 nucleotide sequence: TGTGCCAGTAGTTGGACAGATTCGCCGAACACTGAAGCTTTCTTT.

The V call is TRBV6-6, the J call TRBJ1-2; D perhaps matches TRBD1 (5 bases). The germline CDR1 and CDR2 sequences are MNHNY and SVGAGI (reference sequence). Trimming cost V 6 bases and J 4 bases, with 12 bases left between them. This CDR3 spans 13 amino acids. The CDR3 spells CASSQGHSYGYTF. In DNA form, the CDR3 reads TGTGCCAGCAGCCAAGGACATTCCTATGGCTACACCTTC.

The CDR3 here is CASSFGRGPNEKLFF. As DNA, the CDR3 is TGTGCCAGCAGCTTTGGAAGGGGGCCTAATGAAAAACTGTTTTTT. The rearrangement links TRBV7-9 to TRBJ1-4, with TRBD1 identical over 7 bases. The junction had 4 bases not matched to a gene; V was cut back by 3 bases and J by 3 bases. Germline V lookup: CDR1 SEHNR, CDR2 FQNEAQ (reference sequence). The CDR3 runs 15 residues.

On this clone itself: Mismatch with germline at one junction end may stem from a read error. The J gene is TRBJ2-6, the V gene TRBV2; the D gene is possibly TRBD1 (5 bases). CDR1 and CDR2 from the germline V gene are SNHLY and FYNNEI. This CDR3 is built from 12 residues. The CDR3 DNA reads TGTGCCAGCAACTCTGGGGCCAACGGCCTGACTTTC. It translates to CASNSGANGLTF.

This chain joins TRBV19 and TRBJ2-5; the match to TRBD1 covers 8 bases. Trimming took 3 bases from V and 4 from J; bases not matched to a gene: 16. In germline, CDR1 is LNHDA, CDR2 SQIVND (reference sequence). CDR3 length equals 18 residues. CDR3 nucleotides: TGTGCCAGTAGTATCATTGGACAGGGAGGAGGGATTATAGAGACCCAGTACTTC. Translating it yields CASSIIGQGGGIIETQYF. The full variable domain, with the rest looked up from reference TRBV19 and TRBJ2-5, is DGGITQSPKYLFRKEGQNVTLSCEQNLNHDAMYWYRQDPGQGLRLIYYSQIVNDFQKGDIAEGYSVSREKKESFPLTVTSAQKNPTAFYLCASSIIGQGGGIIETQYFGPGTRLLVL.

The chain links TRBV28 to TRBJ2-7; TRBD1 agrees at 7 bases. V gave up 4 bases and J gave up 2 bases; unmatched junction bases: 8. Germline V gene sequence: CDR1 MDHEN, CDR2 SYDVKM. The CDR3 is 15 residues long. The CDR3 loop reads CASSSVRGIAYEQYF. CDR3 bases: TGTGCCAGCAGTTCGGTCAGGGGGATCGCCTACGAGCAGTACTTC.

V is TRBV7-9 and J is TRBJ2-2; possibly TRBD1 for D (5 bases). V was pared by 2 bases and J by 4 bases, with 11 bases between. The CDR3 loop spans 15 amino acids. Germline V gives CDR1 SEHNR, CDR2 FQNEAQ (reference sequence). CDR3 bases: TGTGCCAGCAGCTTATTCGCAGGGCGCACCGGGGAGCTGTTTTTT. Translation: CASSLFAGRTGELFF.

The chain combines TRBV10-3 with TRBJ1-2; weak D call: TRBD1 (5 bases). Deletions cut 4 bases from V and 0 bases from J, with 9 bases between. The CDR3 length is 14 residues. Germline V gives CDR1 ENHRY, CDR2 SYGVKD. The CDR3 DNA reads as TGTGCCATCAGTGGTCCGACAGCTAACTATGGCTACACCTTC. It codes for CAISGPTANYGYTF.

A remark on this clone: The sample has other DNA sequences that encode this CDR3 too. V is TRBV5-1 and J is TRBJ2-5, with 11 positions matching TRBD2. Germline CDR1 is SGHRS and CDR2 is YFSETQ. The junction had 2 bases not matched to a gene; V was cut back by 0 bases and J by 4 bases. This CDR3 comprises 15 residues. Here the CDR3 DNA reads TGCGCCAGCAGCTTGGGCCTAGCGGGAGGAGAGACCCAGTACTTC. It is translated as CASSLGLAGGETQYF. Variable domain in full (rest from reference TRBV5-1 and TRBJ2-5): KAGVTQTPRYLIKTRGQQVTLSCSPISGHRSVSWYQQTPGQGLQFLFEYFSETQRNKGNFPGRFSGRQFSNSRSEMNVSTLELGDSALYLCASSLGLAGGETQYFGPGTRLLVL.

The V and J genes are TRBV9 and TRBJ1-2; TRBD1 aligns across 9 bases. Germline V gives CDR1 SGDLS, CDR2 YYNGEE. After removal of 0 bases from V and 5 bases from J, the junction contained 8 bases not matched to a gene. The CDR3 spans 16 residues. DNA for the CDR3: TGTGCCAGCAGCGTAGAGGTCTGGACAGGGGATTATGGCTACACCTTC. It translates to CASSVEVWTGDYGYTF.

The chain combines TRBV4-1 with TRBJ2-7; perhaps TRBD2 as D (6 bases). Per germline, CDR1 MGHRA and CDR2 YSYEKL. V shed 3 bases and J shed 1 base, with 10 bases lying between them. This CDR3 has 14 amino acids. The CDR3 DNA follows: TGCGCCAGCAGCCAGGACTATTTTTCCTACGAGCAGTACTTC. Translation: CASSQDYFSYEQYF.

This clone was seen only a few times. The genes are TRBV6-1 and TRBJ2-2; 8 bases map to TRBD2. After removal of 1 base from V and 1 base from J, the junction contained 5 bases not matched to a gene. The CDR3 has 17 amino acids. CDR1 MNHNS and CDR2 SASEGT come from the germline V gene. The CDR3 DNA reads as TGTGCCAGCAGTGAAGTCCGCACTAGCGGGAACACCGGGGAGCTGTTTTTT. This translates into CASSEVRTSGNTGELFF.

Concerning this clone itself: One junction end does not reproduce the germline sequence, and a read error may be involved. The V and J genes are TRBV11-2 and TRBJ2-4; D possibly corresponds to TRBD2 (5 bases). Germline assignment: CDR1 SGHAT and CDR2 FQNNGV. The CDR3 is made up of 14 amino acids. The CDR3 bases are TGTGCCAGCAGTTTAGGGAGAACCAAAAACATTCAGTACTTC. Translated, it gives CASSLGRTKNIQYF.